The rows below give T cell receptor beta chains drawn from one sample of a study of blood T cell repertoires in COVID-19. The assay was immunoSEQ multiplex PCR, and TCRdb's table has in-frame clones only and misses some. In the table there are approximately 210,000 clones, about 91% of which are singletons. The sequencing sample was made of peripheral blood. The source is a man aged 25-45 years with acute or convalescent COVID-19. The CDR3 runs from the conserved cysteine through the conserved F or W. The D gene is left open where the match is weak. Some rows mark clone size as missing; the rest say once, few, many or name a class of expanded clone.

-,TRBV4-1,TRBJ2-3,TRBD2,CASRGGPRNTQYF,TGCGCCAGCCGGGGGGGCCCGAGGAATACGCAGTATTTT
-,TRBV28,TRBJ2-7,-,CASKVGINYEQYF,TGTGCCAGCAAGGTGGGCATTAACTACGAGCAGTACTTC
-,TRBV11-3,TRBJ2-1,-,CASSLEAGNNEQFF,TGTGCCAGCAGCTTAGAGGCAGGGAACAATGAGCAGTTCTTC
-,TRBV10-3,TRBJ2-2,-,CAISGEEQNTGELFF,TGTGCCATCAGCGGGGAGGAGCAGAACACCGGGGAGCTGTTTTTT
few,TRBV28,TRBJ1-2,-,CASSFGQNYGYTF,TGTGCCAGCAGTTTTGGGCAGAACTATGGCTACACCTTC
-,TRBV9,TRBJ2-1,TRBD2,CASSAQPGTSGSSYNEQFF,TGTGCCAGCAGCGCGCAGCCCGGGACTAGCGGAAGCTCCTACAATGAGCAGTTCTTC
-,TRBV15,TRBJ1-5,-,CATSRELGAGNQPQHF,TGTGCCACCAGCAGAGAACTGGGGGCAGGCAATCAGCCCCAGCATTTT
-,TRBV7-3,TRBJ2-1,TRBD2,CASSFLGLAFHEQFF,TGTGCCAGCAGCTTTCTGGGACTAGCCTTCCATGAGCAGTTCTTC
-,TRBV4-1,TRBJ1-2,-,CASSHGSYGYTF,TGCGCCAGCAGCCACGGTAGTTATGGCTACACCTTC
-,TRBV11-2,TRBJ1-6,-,CASSKGWGGNSPLHF,TGTGCCAGCAGCAAGGGTTGGGGAGGGAATTCACCCCTCCACTTT
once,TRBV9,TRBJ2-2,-,CAKGIQVGTGELFF,TGTGCCAAGGGGATACAGGTTGGCACCGGGGAGCTGTTTTTT
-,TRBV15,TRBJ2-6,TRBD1,CATSRGPGQTSGANVLTF,TGTGCCACCAGCAGAGGGCCGGGACAGACCTCTGGGGCCAACGTCCTGACTTTC
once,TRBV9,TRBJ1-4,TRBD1,CASSVSGQGREKLFF,TGTGCCAGCAGCGTATCGGGACAGGGTAGGGAAAAACTGTTTTTT
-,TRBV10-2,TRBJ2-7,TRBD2,CASSELAGASAREQYF,TGCGCCAGCAGTGAACTAGCGGGAGCTTCTGCGCGGGAGCAGTACTTC
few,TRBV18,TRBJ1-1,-,CASSLLGQRYTEAFF,TGTGCCAGCTCACTTCTTGGACAGCGCTACACTGAAGCTTTCTTT
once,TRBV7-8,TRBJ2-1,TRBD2,CASSFSAGLTGGGEQFF,TGTGCCAGCAGCTTTAGTGCGGGGCTCACGGGAGGGGGTGAGCAGTTCTTC
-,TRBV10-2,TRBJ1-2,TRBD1,CASSEGQVYGYTF,TGCGCCAGCAGTGAGGGACAGGTCTATGGCTACACCTTC
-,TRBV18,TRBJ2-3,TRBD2,CASSPGLATDTQYF,TGTGCCAGCTCGCCGGGACTAGCGACAGATACGCAGTATTTT
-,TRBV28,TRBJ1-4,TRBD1,CASSLMPGQTNQKLFF,TGTGCCAGCAGTTTAATGCCGGGACAGACTAATCAAAAACTGTTTTTT
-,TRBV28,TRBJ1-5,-,CASWKLNPGQPQHF,TGTGCCAGCTGGAAGCTAAATCCGGGTCAGCCCCAGCATTTT
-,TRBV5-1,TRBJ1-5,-,CASSLEQGQPQHF,TGCGCCAGCAGCTTGGAACAGGGCCAGCCCCAGCATTTT
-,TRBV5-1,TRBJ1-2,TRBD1,CASSWGQGPGYGYTF,TGCGCCAGCAGCTGGGGACAGGGGCCGGGCTATGGCTACACCTTC
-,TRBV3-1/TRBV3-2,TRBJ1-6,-,CASSLSQNSPLHF,TGTGCCAGCAGCCTCTCACAGAATTCACCCCTCCACTTT
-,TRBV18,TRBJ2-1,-,CASSGGLENEQFF,TGTGCCAGCTCTGGCGGGTTGGAGAATGAGCAGTTCTTC
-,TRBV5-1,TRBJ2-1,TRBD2,CASSLVASGSEQFF,TGCGCCAGCAGCTTGGTGGCTAGCGGGAGTGAGCAGTTCTTC
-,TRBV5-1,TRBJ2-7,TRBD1,CASSLTGQGPYEQYF,TGCGCCAGCAGCTTGACGGGACAGGGTCCCTACGAGCAGTACTTC
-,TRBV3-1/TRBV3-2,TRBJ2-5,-,CASSQVGTRVKTQYF,TGTGCCAGCAGCCAAGTAGGGACACGGGTTAAGACCCAGTACTTC
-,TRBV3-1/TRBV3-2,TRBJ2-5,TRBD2,CASSQGTSGAQETQYF,TGTGCCAGCAGCCAAGGGACTAGCGGGGCCCAAGAGACCCAGTACTTC
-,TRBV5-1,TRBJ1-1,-,CASSLAYRTNTEAFF,TGCGCCAGCAGCTTGGCCTATAGGACTAACACTGAAGCTTTCTTT
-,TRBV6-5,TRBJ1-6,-,CASSYVDRSYSPLHF,TGTGCCAGCAGTTACGTTGACAGGTCCTATTCACCCCTCCACTTT
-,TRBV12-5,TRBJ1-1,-,CASGLAGGTEAFF,TGTGCTAGTGGTTTGGCCGGAGGGACTGAAGCTTTCTTT
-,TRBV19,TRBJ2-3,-,CASSNRAGTDTQYF,TGTGCCAGTAGTAACAGGGCAGGGACAGATACGCAGTATTTT
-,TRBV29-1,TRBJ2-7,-,CSVRTGSEQYF,TGCAGCGTCCGAACAGGGAGCGAGCAGTACTTC
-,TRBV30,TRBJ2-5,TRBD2,CAWSSGSAWETQYF,TGTGCCTGGAGTAGCGGGAGCGCCTGGGAGACCCAGTACTTC
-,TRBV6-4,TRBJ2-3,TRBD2,CASSDLAGTDTQYF,TGTGCCAGCAGTGATCTAGCGGGGACGGATACGCAGTATTTT
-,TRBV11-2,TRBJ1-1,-,CASSHKDSEAFF,TGTGCCAGCAGCCACAAGGACAGTGAAGCTTTCTTT
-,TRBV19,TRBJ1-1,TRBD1,CASSIEQNRGQRSNTEAFF,TGTGCCAGTAGTATTGAGCAAAACAGGGGGCAAAGATCGAACACTGAAGCTTTCTTT
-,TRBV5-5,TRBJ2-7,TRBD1,CASSPQPGQGSYEQYF,TGTGCCAGCAGCCCACAGCCGGGACAGGGGTCCTACGAGCAGTACTTC
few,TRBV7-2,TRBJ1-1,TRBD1,CASSKDRGPRTEAFF,TGTGCCAGCAGCAAGGACAGGGGGCCAAGGACTGAAGCTTTCTTT
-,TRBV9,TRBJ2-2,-,CASSGGGETNTGELFF,TGTGCCAGCAGTGGAGGAGGGGAGACGAACACCGGGGAGCTGTTTTTT
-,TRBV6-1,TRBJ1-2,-,CASSEAMSISYGYTF,TGTGCCAGCAGTGAAGCGATGTCTATCTCATATGGCTACACCTTC
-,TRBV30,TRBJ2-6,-,CAWSHTPSVDTSSGANVLTF,TGTGCCTGGAGCCATACGCCATCCGTGGACACCTCCTCTGGGGCCAACGTCCTGACTTTC